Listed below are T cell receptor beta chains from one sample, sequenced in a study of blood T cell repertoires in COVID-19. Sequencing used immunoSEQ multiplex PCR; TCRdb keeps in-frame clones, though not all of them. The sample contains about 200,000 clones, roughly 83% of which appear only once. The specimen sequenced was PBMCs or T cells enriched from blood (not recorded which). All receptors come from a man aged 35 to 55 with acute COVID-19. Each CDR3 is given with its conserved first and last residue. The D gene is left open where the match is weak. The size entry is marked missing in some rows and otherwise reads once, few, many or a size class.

CDR3nt: TGTGCCAGCAGCGTTATGAGTGGGGGCGAGCAGTTCTTC; CDR3aa: CASSVMSGGEQFF; d_gene: .; j_gene: TRBJ2-1; abundance: .; v_gene: TRBV9
CDR3nt: TGTGCCAGCAGTTTGACAGGCGTAGGGGAAAAACTGTTTTTT; CDR3aa: CASSLTGVGEKLFF; d_gene: .; j_gene: TRBJ1-4; abundance: .; v_gene: TRBV28
CDR3nt: TGTGCCAGCAGCTTTTTAAGATCGAGGTACGAGCAGTACTTC; CDR3aa: CASSFLRSRYEQYF; d_gene: .; j_gene: TRBJ2-7; abundance: .; v_gene: TRBV7-2
CDR3nt: TGTGCCAGCAGACAGCCTAATCAGCCCCAGCATTTT; CDR3aa: CASRQPNQPQHF; d_gene: .; j_gene: TRBJ1-5; abundance: .; v_gene: TRBV27
CDR3nt: TGCAGCGGTGGACTCCCAGGAAATGAGCAGTTCTTC; CDR3aa: CSGGLPGNEQFF; d_gene: .; j_gene: TRBJ2-1; abundance: .; v_gene: TRBV29-1
CDR3nt: TGTGCCAGCAGCTTGGGTACAGGTTCGAGCGAGCAGTACTTC; CDR3aa: CASSLGTGSSEQYF; d_gene: .; j_gene: TRBJ2-7; abundance: .; v_gene: TRBV7-2
CDR3nt: TGTGCCAGTAGCCAACAGGGGTATGAAAAACTGTTTTTT; CDR3aa: CASSQQGYEKLFF; d_gene: TRBD1; j_gene: TRBJ1-4; abundance: .; v_gene: TRBV19
CDR3nt: TGTGCCAGCAGTCGACAGATCAGCACAGATACGCAGTATTTT; CDR3aa: CASSRQISTDTQYF; d_gene: .; j_gene: TRBJ2-3; abundance: .; v_gene: TRBV28
CDR3nt: TGTGCCAGCAGCCAAAGGTCCGTGACTAGCTTGGACAATGAGCAGTTCTTC; CDR3aa: CASSQRSVTSLDNEQFF; d_gene: TRBD2; j_gene: TRBJ2-1; abundance: .; v_gene: TRBV9
CDR3nt: TGTGCCAGCTCACCAACACAGGGTGCGGACACTGAAGCTTTCTTT; CDR3aa: CASSPTQGADTEAFF; d_gene: .; j_gene: TRBJ1-1; abundance: .; v_gene: TRBV18
CDR3nt: TGTGCCAGCAGTTTACAGGCAGTAGTCTACAATGAGCAGTTCTTC; CDR3aa: CASSLQAVVYNEQFF; d_gene: .; j_gene: TRBJ2-1; abundance: .; v_gene: TRBV28
CDR3nt: TGTGCCACCTGTGGGACTAGCGAGACCTCCTACAATGAGCAGTTCTTC; CDR3aa: CATCGTSETSYNEQFF; d_gene: TRBD2; j_gene: TRBJ2-1; abundance: .; v_gene: TRBV24-1
CDR3nt: TGTGCCAGCACCCTTATCCCGAACACTGAAGCTTTCTTT; CDR3aa: CASTLIPNTEAFF; d_gene: .; j_gene: TRBJ1-1; abundance: .; v_gene: TRBV11-2
CDR3nt: TGTGCCAGCAGTGAGAGTGAAGCGGGAGGAGATACGCAGTATTTT; CDR3aa: CASSESEAGGDTQYF; d_gene: TRBD2; j_gene: TRBJ2-3; abundance: .; v_gene: TRBV2
CDR3nt: TGTGCCAGCAGCACCCGGGACATCGGCTACACCTTC; CDR3aa: CASSTRDIGYTF; d_gene: .; j_gene: TRBJ1-2; abundance: .; v_gene: TRBV7-9
CDR3nt: TGCGCCAGTAGGGGGGACAGGATCGACACTGAAGCTTTCTTT; CDR3aa: CASRGDRIDTEAFF; d_gene: TRBD1; j_gene: TRBJ1-1; abundance: .; v_gene: TRBV5-1
CDR3nt: TGTGCCAGCAGCCCCCGGGGTGGCGGGAGATCTGCGCAGTACTTC; CDR3aa: CASSPRGGGRSAQYF; d_gene: TRBD2; j_gene: TRBJ2-7; abundance: .; v_gene: TRBV5-8
CDR3nt: TGTGCCAGCAGTGAAGGGACTACCATAGCGGGAGGGTGGGCAGATACGCAGTATTTT; CDR3aa: CASSEGTTIAGGWADTQYF; d_gene: TRBD2; j_gene: TRBJ2-3; abundance: once; v_gene: TRBV2
CDR3nt: TGTGCCAGCCGGGCGGGAGAAAGGTCCTACGAGCAGTACTTC; CDR3aa: CASRAGERSYEQYF; d_gene: TRBD2; j_gene: TRBJ2-7; abundance: .; v_gene: TRBV2
CDR3nt: TGTGCCAGCAGCTCTCTCACAGGGAATACTAGCAATCAGCCCCAGCATTTT; CDR3aa: CASSSLTGNTSNQPQHF; d_gene: .; j_gene: TRBJ1-5; abundance: .; v_gene: TRBV7-9
CDR3nt: TGTGCCAGCAGTGCCTCACAGCCGGGACAGGGGAGCCGCCAGCCCCAGCATTTT; CDR3aa: CASSASQPGQGSRQPQHF; d_gene: TRBD1; j_gene: TRBJ1-5; abundance: .; v_gene: TRBV28
CDR3nt: TGTGCCAGCGAAAGGGACAGGGCTAGAACCGGGGAGCTGTTTTTT; CDR3aa: CASERDRARTGELFF; d_gene: TRBD1; j_gene: TRBJ2-2; abundance: .; v_gene: TRBV2
CDR3nt: TGTGCCAGCAGTCTTTCCAGGGTCGCAAATGAGCAGTTCTTC; CDR3aa: CASSLSRVANEQFF; d_gene: .; j_gene: TRBJ2-1; abundance: .; v_gene: TRBV11-1
CDR3nt: TGTGCCAGCTCACCACTGATAGCTCAGGGAACATTGAACACTGAAGCTTTCTTT; CDR3aa: CASSPLIAQGTLNTEAFF; d_gene: .; j_gene: TRBJ1-1; abundance: .; v_gene: TRBV18
CDR3nt: TGTGCCAGCAGTTTCCAGGGGGCAGGGACTGAAGCTTTCTTT; CDR3aa: CASSFQGAGTEAFF; d_gene: TRBD1; j_gene: TRBJ1-1; abundance: .; v_gene: TRBV28
CDR3nt: TGTGCCACCAGTGATTTGGGGGGCCCGAACACCGGGGAGCTGTTTTTT; CDR3aa: CATSDLGGPNTGELFF; d_gene: .; j_gene: TRBJ2-2; abundance: .; v_gene: TRBV24-1
CDR3nt: TGCAGCATCCTCCACAGGGCCTCGTCCTACGAGCAGTACTTC; CDR3aa: CSILHRASSYEQYF; d_gene: .; j_gene: TRBJ2-7; abundance: .; v_gene: TRBV29-1
CDR3nt: TGTGCCAGCAGCCCGGGGAGAGCTAACTATGGCTACACCTTC; CDR3aa: CASSPGRANYGYTF; d_gene: .; j_gene: TRBJ1-2; abundance: .; v_gene: TRBV7-2
CDR3nt: TGTGCCAGCAGCCCGGGACTAGCGATGTACGAGCAGTACTTC; CDR3aa: CASSPGLAMYEQYF; d_gene: TRBD2; j_gene: TRBJ2-7; abundance: .; v_gene: TRBV27
CDR3nt: TGTGCCAGCGGGGGACTAGCGGGAGACGAGCAGTTCTTC; CDR3aa: CASGGLAGDEQFF; d_gene: TRBD2; j_gene: TRBJ2-1; abundance: many; v_gene: TRBV2
CDR3nt: TGTGCCAGCAGCTCCGGGACTTCTAGCACAGATACGCAGTATTTT; CDR3aa: CASSSGTSSTDTQYF; d_gene: .; j_gene: TRBJ2-3; abundance: .; v_gene: TRBV5-4
CDR3nt: TGTGCCAGCAGTTCCCGGGACAGAGGTCTATACGAGCAGTACTTC; CDR3aa: CASSSRDRGLYEQYF; d_gene: TRBD1; j_gene: TRBJ2-7; abundance: .; v_gene: TRBV28
CDR3nt: TGTGCCAGCAGCCAACCACAGGGGACGAGAGGAAACACCATATATTTT; CDR3aa: CASSQPQGTRGNTIYF; d_gene: TRBD1; j_gene: TRBJ1-3; abundance: once; v_gene: TRBV3-1/TRBV3-2
CDR3nt: TGTGCCAGCAGTGAATATGACAGGGACAACGGCTACACCTTC; CDR3aa: CASSEYDRDNGYTF; d_gene: TRBD1; j_gene: TRBJ1-2; abundance: .; v_gene: TRBV25-1
CDR3nt: TGTGCCAGCAGTTTTCGCGGCTCCTACGAGCAGTACTTC; CDR3aa: CASSFRGSYEQYF; d_gene: .; j_gene: TRBJ2-7; abundance: .; v_gene: TRBV6-5
CDR3nt: TGCGCCAGCAGCTTCGGTGGCAGGGTTACTGGAAACACCATATATTTT; CDR3aa: CASSFGGRVTGNTIYF; d_gene: .; j_gene: TRBJ1-3; abundance: .; v_gene: TRBV5-1
CDR3nt: TGTGCCAGCAGCCCGACTAGCGGGATAGACTACAATGAGCAGTTCTTC; CDR3aa: CASSPTSGIDYNEQFF; d_gene: TRBD2; j_gene: TRBJ2-1; abundance: .; v_gene: TRBV7-9
CDR3nt: TGTGCTAGTGGTTTATGGGCAGGGAACACCGGGGAGCTGTTTTTT; CDR3aa: CASGLWAGNTGELFF; d_gene: .; j_gene: TRBJ2-2; abundance: .; v_gene: TRBV12-5